These 4 T cell receptor beta chains originate from one sample sequenced in a study of CD8 T cells in ankylosing spondylitis (dated by TCRdb to 2015 to 2018). The library came from 5' RACE. Sequencing used an Illumina HiSeq 2500. TCRdb reprocessing: public reads trimmed at Q25 with fastp, clones called with MiXCR, in-frame beta chains kept. Every CDR3 protein is listed once, alongside the most common genes and DNA of its rows. The table for this sample lists about 300,000 distinct CDR3 sequences; around 21% of them were counted only once. The ten most abundant clones make up 3.5% to 4.5% of the sample. The sequencing input was blood, either unsorted or a sorted T cell fraction (not recorded which). The receptor source for this set is a female donor with ankylosing spondylitis or in good health (not recorded which).

V and J are TRBV12-3 or TRBV12-4 and TRBJ2-7; 7 bases fit TRBD2. V was clipped by 8 bases and J by 2 bases; unmatched bases: 3. The CDR3 is 12 residues long. Written as DNA, the CDR3 is TGTGCCAGCGGGGGGGAGGCCTACGAGCAGTACTTC. It translates to CASGGEAYEQYF.

This clonotype was detected only a few times. V gene TRBV7-6 combines with J gene TRBJ2-7; D may be TRBD1 (5 bases). CDR3 length equals 13 residues. V was shortened by 5 bases and J by 7 bases, with 15 bases between the two germline ends. Germline assignment: CDR1 SGHVS and CDR2 FNYEAQ. CDR3 protein: CASSQNQGWEQYF. The CDR3 nucleotides read TGTGCCAGCAGCCAGAACCAGGGTTGGGAGCAGTACTTC.

A few counts support this clonotype. The J gene is TRBJ2-3, the V gene TRBV4-3, with TRBD2 matching 7 bases. The CDR3 consists of 16 residues. Trimming took 0 bases from V and 0 from J; bases not matched to a gene: 3. The germline V gene encodes CDR1 LGHNA and CDR2 YSLEER. The CDR3 loop reads CASSQEGTTSTDTQYF. CDR3 bases: TGCGCCAGCAGCCAAGAGGGGACTACTAGCACAGATACGCAGTATTTT.

The V call is TRBV21-1, the J call TRBJ2-1; the table's D call, TRBD2, was not checked against the DNA. TRBV21-1 is a listed pseudogene. The CDR3 consists of 16 residues. The chain's CDR3 is CASSKNSGSGINEQFF. CDR3 nucleotides: TGTGCCAGCAGCAAAAATAGCGGGTCTGGGATTAATGAGCAGTTCTTC.